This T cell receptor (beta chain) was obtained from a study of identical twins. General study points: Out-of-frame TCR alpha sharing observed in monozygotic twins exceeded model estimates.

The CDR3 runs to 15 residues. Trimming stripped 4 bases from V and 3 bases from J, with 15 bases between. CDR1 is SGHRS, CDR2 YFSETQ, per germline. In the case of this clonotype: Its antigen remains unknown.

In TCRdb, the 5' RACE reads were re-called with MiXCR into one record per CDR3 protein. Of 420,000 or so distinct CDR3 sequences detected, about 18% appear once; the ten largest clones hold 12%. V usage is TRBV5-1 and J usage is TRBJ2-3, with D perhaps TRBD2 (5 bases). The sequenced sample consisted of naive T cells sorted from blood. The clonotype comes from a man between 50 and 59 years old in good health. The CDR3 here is CASSLAGDATDTQYF. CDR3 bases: TGCGCCAGCAGCCTGGCCGGGGATGCGACAGATACGCAGTATTTT. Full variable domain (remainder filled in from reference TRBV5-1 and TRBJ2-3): KAGVTQTPRYLIKTRGQQVTLSCSPISGHRSVSWYQQTPGQGLQFLFEYFSETQRNKGNFPGRFSGRQFSNSRSEMNVSTLELGDSALYLCASSLAGDATDTQYFGPGTRLTVL.